What follows are 29 T cell receptor beta chains derived from one specimen sequenced in a study of persistence of HIV-infected CD4 T cells. No antigens are known for them. This was the immunoSEQ version 4 assay in survey mode. Using immunoSEQ multiplex PCR, the repertoire was profiled, and TCRdb retains in-frame clones only, with some absent. The data contain about 36,000 clones, approximately 85% of them singletons. An overlapping HIV-1 Gag peptide pool stimulated these cells at about 0.91 ug/peptide/mL. Sorted nonresponding memory CD4+ T cells were CD40L-negative, CD69-negative, CD45RO-high. The starting material was cultured CD4+ T cells from PBMCs, obtained from a patient who received antiretroviral therapy. These receptors were obtained from an adult with HIV. The donor label of this sample is uncertain.

In its sample, this clone was seen a few times. The chain recombines TRBV12-3 or TRBV12-4 with TRBJ1-2, with D perhaps matching TRBD1 (5 bases). V was clipped by 3 bases and J by 7 bases, with 12 bases between them. This CDR3 is 13 amino acids long. Here the CDR3 DNA reads TGTGCCAGCAGTTTCTCCAGGGCGGGTGGCTACACCTTC. It yields the protein CASSFSRAGGYTF.

The V call is TRBV5-4, the J call TRBJ2-1, with D maybe TRBD1 (7 bases). CDR3 size: 16 residues. Germline assignment: CDR1 SGHNT and CDR2 YYREEE (reference sequence). V was shortened by 3 bases and J by 1 base, with 14 bases between the two germline ends. The CDR3 region is CASSSEGARSYNEQFF. The CDR3 DNA reads TGTGCCAGCAGCTCGGAGGGGGCGAGGTCCTACAATGAGCAGTTCTTC.

V usage is TRBV5-5 and J usage is TRBJ2-3, with D unclear. Germline CDR1 and CDR2: SGHKS and YYEKEE (reference sequence). V was shortened by 2 bases and J by 2 bases, with 9 bases between the two germline ends. The CDR3 contains 14 residues. DNA for the CDR3: TGTGCCAGCAGCTTTGGTTTGGCCACAGATACGCAGTATTTT. It codes for CASSFGLATDTQYF.

The rearrangement joins TRBV6-5 to TRBJ2-5; a possible D gene is TRBD1 (5 bases). The CDR3 runs to 13 residues. The germline CDR1 and CDR2 sequences are MNHEY and SVGAGI. The germline V and J ends were trimmed by 2 bases and 3 bases, with 7 bases remaining between them. The CDR3 is CASSYVGEETQYF. The CDR3 DNA reads as TGTGCCAGCAGTTACGTAGGGGAAGAGACCCAGTACTTC.

The V gene is TRBV19, the J gene TRBJ1-5; 8 bases fit TRBD1. Germline lookup yields CDR1 LNHDA and CDR2 SQIVND (reference sequence). There are 13 residues in the CDR3. V lost 6 bases and J lost 6; bases outside the gene matches: 4. CDR3 nucleotides: TGTGCCAGTAGGACAGGGGACCCTCAGCCCCAGCATTTT. Its translation is CASRTGDPQPQHF.

This clone was detected once. The chain couples TRBV7-8 to TRBJ2-2; 9 positions agree with TRBD2. Per germline, CDR1 SGHVS and CDR2 FQNEAQ. The J segment lost 1 base and the V segment lost 3 bases, leaving 6 bases of the junction unmatched. CDR3 length: 17 amino acids. Here the CDR3 DNA reads TGTGCCAGCAGCTTTCTTAGCGGGGGTCGGAACACCGGGGAGCTGTTTTTT. Its translation is CASSFLSGGRNTGELFF.

The rearrangement links TRBV6-5 to TRBJ1-1; D gene ambiguous. V was shortened by 5 bases and J by 2 bases, with 15 bases between the two germline ends. The length of the CDR3 is 15 residues. Germline assignment: CDR1 MNHEY and CDR2 SVGAGI. CDR3: CASSSPRQSNTEAFF. In nucleotides, the CDR3 is TGTGCCAGCAGTAGCCCACGGCAGTCTAACACTGAAGCTTTCTTT.

This chain uses TRBV21-1 with TRBJ1-2; TRBD1 is the table's D call and was not checked against the DNA. TRBV21-1 is described as a pseudogene. This CDR3 has 15 residues. CDR3 sequence: CAVQGTGAENYGYTF. In DNA form, the CDR3 reads TGTGCCGTCCAGGGGACAGGGGCAGAAAACTATGGCTACACCTTC.

The chain recombines TRBV10-3 with TRBJ2-3, with 10 positions matching TRBD2. Germline lookup yields CDR1 ENHRY and CDR2 SYGVKD. After removal of 10 bases from V and 2 bases from J, the junction contained 9 bases not matched to a gene. The CDR3 length is 15 residues. This CDR3 is CATALAGVPTDTQYF. The CDR3 coding sequence is TGTGCCACAGCCCTAGCGGGGGTGCCCACAGATACGCAGTATTTT.

The chain is built from TRBV5-1 and TRBJ1-3, with D perhaps matching TRBD1 (5 bases). Germline CDR1 reads SGHRS; CDR2 reads YFSETQ. The V gene lost 1 base and the J gene lost 0 bases, with 14 bases spanning the gap. The CDR3 has 17 residues. In DNA, the CDR3 is TGCGCCAGCAGCTTGTTGGGGGACTTACTCTCTGGAAACACCATATATTTT. Its translation is CASSLLGDLLSGNTIYF. Complete variable domain (other parts from reference TRBV5-1 and TRBJ1-3): KAGVTQTPRYLIKTRGQQVTLSCSPISGHRSVSWYQQTPGQGLQFLFEYFSETQRNKGNFPGRFSGRQFSNSRSEMNVSTLELGDSALYLCASSLLGDLLSGNTIYFGEGSWLTVV.

The CDR3 is CASRAEGAGGKEYV. Written as DNA, the CDR3 is TGTGCCAGCAGGGCGGAGGGAGCAGGAGGTAAGGAGTACGTC. The V call is TRBV6-5, the J call TRBJ2-7; D is perhaps TRBD2 (6 bases). Trimming pared 6 bases from V and 11 bases from J, leaving 23 bases between. Germline V gene lookup returns CDR1 MNHEY and CDR2 SVGAGI. This CDR3 comprises 14 residues.

This clone was seen more than once but under ten times. This sequence joins TRBV3-1 (or the pseudogene TRBV3-2) and TRBJ1-6; D is ambiguous. Trimming left V 3 bases short and J 6 bases short, with 9 bases between. CDR1 and CDR2 (germline): LGHDT, YNNKEL (reference sequence). This CDR3 is 14 amino acids long. CDR3 nucleotides: TGTGCCAGCAGCCATTGGGAGGGTAATTCACCCCTCCACTTT. Its protein product is CASSHWEGNSPLHF.

This chain connects TRBV9 to TRBJ2-3; 7 bases fit TRBD2. The junction had 6 bases not matched to a gene; V was cut back by 0 bases and J by 2 bases. CDR3 size: 16 residues. CDR1 is SGDLS and CDR2 is YYNGEE in the germline V gene. The CDR3 here is CASSVEGSGVTDTQYF. In nucleotides, the CDR3 is TGTGCCAGCAGCGTAGAAGGAAGCGGGGTCACAGATACGCAGTATTTT.

The V gene is TRBV18, the J gene TRBJ1-1; no clear D gene. CDR3 size: 14 residues. V was trimmed by 3 bases and J by 5 bases, leaving 13 bases between them. The germline gives CDR1 KGHSH, CDR2 LQKENI. The CDR3 bases are TGTGCCAGCTCACCCTTCCTGGCTGGGACTGAAGCTTTCTTT. Amino acids: CASSPFLAGTEAFF. Complete variable domain (other parts from reference TRBV18 and TRBJ1-1): NAGVMQNPRHLVRRRGQEARLRCSPMKGHSHVYWYRQLPEEGLKFMVYLQKENIIDESGMPKERFSAEFPKEGPSILRIQQVVRGDSAAYFCASSPFLAGTEAFFGQGTRLTVV.

The rearrangement joins TRBV19 to TRBJ1-5; 9 bases agree with TRBD1. V lost 6 bases and J lost 7; bases outside the gene matches: 10. The V gene's germline CDR1 is LNHDA and CDR2 SQIVND (reference sequence). The CDR3 sequence is 15 residues long. In DNA, the CDR3 is TGTGCCAGTAGAACTCCGGGACAGGGTGGCCAGCCCCAGCATTTT. This encodes CASRTPGQGGQPQHF.

The V call is TRBV5-5, the J call TRBJ1-2; TRBD1 aligns across 8 bases. V dropped 4 bases and J dropped 0; count of bases not matched to a gene: 5. The CDR3 length is 15 residues. Looked up from germline, CDR1 is SGHKS and CDR2 is YYEKEE (reference sequence). The CDR3 loop reads CASSGPGQANYGYTF. CDR3 DNA sequence: TGTGCCAGCAGCGGTCCGGGACAGGCTAACTATGGCTACACCTTC.

V usage is TRBV19 and J usage is TRBJ2-1; D possibly corresponds to TRBD1 (6 bases). Germline loops: CDR1 LNHDA, CDR2 SQIVND (reference sequence). This CDR3 comprises 11 residues. V was cut by 9 bases and J by 8 bases, with 11 bases left in between. This chain's CDR3 is CASQGMDEQFF. The CDR3 bases are TGTGCCAGCCAGGGGATGGATGAGCAGTTCTTC.

The gene calls are TRBV6-5 and TRBJ2-2; 9 bases align to TRBD1. The CDR3 contains 15 residues. V trimming: 8 bases; J trimming: 8 bases; junction bases outside the gene matches: 12. Germline V gives CDR1 MNHEY, CDR2 SVGAGI. DNA of the CDR3: TGTGCCAGCGCGCCCGGGACAGGGAGGTCTGGGGAGCTGTTTTTT. Amino acids: CASAPGTGRSGELFF.

The rearrangement joins TRBV12-3 or TRBV12-4 to TRBJ2-1; D remains unclear. The CDR3 runs to 13 residues. V lost 6 bases, J lost 4 bases, and 10 bases lay in between. In DNA form, the CDR3 reads TGTGCCAGCAGCCGTACTGAATACAATGAGCAGTTCTTC. Translated, it gives CASSRTEYNEQFF.

The gene calls are TRBV7-9 and TRBJ1-3; D not certain. CDR3 size: 13 residues. Trimming stripped 1 base from V and 3 bases from J, with 4 bases between. Germline CDR1 and CDR2: SEHNR and FQNEAQ (reference sequence). The CDR3 DNA reads as TGTGCCAGCAGCTTAGACAGTGGAAACACCATATATTTT. This gives the protein CASSLDSGNTIYF.

This rearrangement joins TRBV9 to TRBJ2-3; D unresolved. CDR1 SGDLS and CDR2 YYNGEE come from the germline V gene. This CDR3 region has 15 residues. Trimming stripped 4 bases from V and 2 bases from J, with 14 bases between. CDR3 nucleotide sequence: TGTGCCAGCAGCTCTGGACCGAGGCACACAGATACGCAGTATTTT. Its translation is CASSSGPRHTDTQYF.

This rearrangement joins TRBV7-9 to TRBJ1-4, with TRBD1 identical over 7 bases. The CDR3 consists of 14 residues. The trim removed 1 base at V and 6 bases at J, leaving 2 bases unmatched. Germline V gene sequence: CDR1 SEHNR, CDR2 FQNEAQ (reference sequence). CDR3 coding DNA: TGTGCCAGCAGCTTAGGACAGGGATATGAAAAACTGTTTTTT. This sequence encodes CASSLGQGYEKLFF.

Written as DNA, the CDR3 is TGTGCCAGCAGCCAACTGAGTAGCGGGGGAAACACCGGGGAGCTGTTTTTT. This encodes CASSQLSSGGNTGELFF. The gene calls are TRBV3-1 (or the pseudogene TRBV3-2) and TRBJ2-2; 9 nucleotides align to TRBD2. The CDR3 has 17 residues. V gave up 2 bases and J gave up 2 bases; unmatched junction bases: 6. Germline CDR1 LGHDT, CDR2 YNNKEL (reference sequence).

The CDR3 DNA reads TGTGCCAGCAGCCCCTGGGGGGGGGCGCGGACTGAAGCTTTCTTT. Translating gives CASSPWGGARTEAFF. The rearrangement links TRBV3-1 (or the pseudogene TRBV3-2) to TRBJ1-1; D perhaps matches TRBD1 (6 bases). Germline CDR1 LGHDT, CDR2 YNNKEL (reference sequence). This CDR3 comprises 15 residues. Trimming removed 4 bases at V and 5 bases at J, with 17 bases between.

V gene TRBV18 combines with J gene TRBJ2-6, with 8 bases that match TRBD1. There are 17 residues in the CDR3. V shed 2 bases and J 2 bases; nucleotides not matched to a gene: 5. Germline lookup yields CDR1 KGHSH and CDR2 LQKENI. CDR3 nucleotide sequence: TGTGCCAGCTCACCAACCAGGGGGCGCGCTGGGGCCAACGTCCTGACTTTC. This gives the protein CASSPTRGRAGANVLTF.

The J gene is TRBJ1-5, the V gene TRBV27; D perhaps matches TRBD1 (5 bases). The V end lost 10 bases, the J end lost 6 bases, and 22 bases lay between the germline ends. This CDR3 has 15 amino acids. Germline CDR1 reads MNHEY; CDR2 reads SMNVEV (reference sequence). The CDR3 region has the DNA TGTGCCACCGGAGGGGTCGGGGTAGGTGGTCAGCCCCAGCATTTT. Translation gives CATGGVGVGGQPQHF.

This chain links TRBV10-2 with TRBJ1-2; TRBD1 matches at 7 bases. The germline CDR1 and CDR2 sequences are WSHSY and SAAADI. The V gene end was trimmed by 4 bases and the J gene end by 6 bases; junction bases not matched to a gene: 14. The CDR3 covers 16 residues. The CDR3 DNA reads as TGCGCCAGCAGTGGGCCGACAGGGAGGGAGAACCATGGCTACACCTTC. Residues: CASSGPTGRENHGYTF.

V usage is TRBV5-5 and J usage is TRBJ1-6, with D possibly matching TRBD1 (6 bases). This CDR3 has 16 amino acids. V lost 4 bases and J lost 4, with 15 bases in between. The germline V gene encodes CDR1 SGHKS and CDR2 YYEKEE (reference sequence). The CDR3 sequence: CASSLRQAGYNSPLHF. The CDR3, as DNA: TGTGCCAGCAGCCTTCGACAGGCGGGGTATAATTCACCCCTCCACTTT.

This chain connects TRBV29-1 to TRBJ1-2, with no clear D. V was trimmed by 4 bases and J by 2 bases, leaving 17 bases between them. Germline V CDR1 and CDR2: SQVTM, ANQGSEA. There are 15 residues in the CDR3. The CDR3: CSVVGRGSRNYGYTF. The CDR3 DNA follows: TGCAGCGTTGTCGGCAGAGGCAGTCGGAACTATGGCTACACCTTC.